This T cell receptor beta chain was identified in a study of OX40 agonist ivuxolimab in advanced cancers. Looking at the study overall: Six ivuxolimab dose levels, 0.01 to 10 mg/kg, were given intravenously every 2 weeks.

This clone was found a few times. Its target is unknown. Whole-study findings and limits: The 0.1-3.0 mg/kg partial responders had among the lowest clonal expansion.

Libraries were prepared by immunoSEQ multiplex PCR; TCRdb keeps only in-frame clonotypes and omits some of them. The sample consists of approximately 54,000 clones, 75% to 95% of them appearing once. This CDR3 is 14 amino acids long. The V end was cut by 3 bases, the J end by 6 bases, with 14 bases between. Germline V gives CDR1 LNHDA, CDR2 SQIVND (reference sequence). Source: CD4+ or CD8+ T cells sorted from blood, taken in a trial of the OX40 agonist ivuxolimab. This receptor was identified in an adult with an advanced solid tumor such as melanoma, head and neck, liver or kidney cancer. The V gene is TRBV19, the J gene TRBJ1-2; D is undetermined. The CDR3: CASSISPPADGYTF. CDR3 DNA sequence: TGTGCCAGTAGTATTTCCCCACCCGCAGATGGCTACACCTTC.